The sequence of this TCR beta chain was determined in a study of T cells after yellow fever vaccination. For the study at large: Libraries from low-cell-number fractions were prepared with the SMART-Seq v4 Ultra Low Input RNA kit. The study, taken as a whole, reports: Abundant bulk-derived clonotypes could contaminate FACS-sorted repertoires. Clonotype sharing between CD4 and CD8 compartments was small. A weaker secondary response peaked on day 5, the primary on day 15.

From germline, CDR1 is DFQATT and CDR2 SNEGSKA (reference sequence). This CDR3 is built from 13 residues. Trimming took 3 bases from V and 2 from J, leaving 9 bases between them. From the 5' RACE reads, TCRdb called clonotypes with MiXCR, one entry per CDR3 protein. This sample has about 120,000 distinct CDR3 sequences, with about 16% found just once. Details on this clonotype: Its cognate antigen is unknown.

Sequenced material: CD8+ T cells sorted from PBMCs, taken 5 days after the yellow fever booster vaccination. The sequence was obtained from a man younger than 35 who received the YFV17D yellow fever vaccine. This sequence joins TRBV20-1 and TRBJ2-3; weak D call: TRBD1 (6 bases). The CDR3 DNA is TGCAGTGCTAGGGGGACACTCACAGATACGCAGTATTTT. This sequence encodes CSARGTLTDTQYF.